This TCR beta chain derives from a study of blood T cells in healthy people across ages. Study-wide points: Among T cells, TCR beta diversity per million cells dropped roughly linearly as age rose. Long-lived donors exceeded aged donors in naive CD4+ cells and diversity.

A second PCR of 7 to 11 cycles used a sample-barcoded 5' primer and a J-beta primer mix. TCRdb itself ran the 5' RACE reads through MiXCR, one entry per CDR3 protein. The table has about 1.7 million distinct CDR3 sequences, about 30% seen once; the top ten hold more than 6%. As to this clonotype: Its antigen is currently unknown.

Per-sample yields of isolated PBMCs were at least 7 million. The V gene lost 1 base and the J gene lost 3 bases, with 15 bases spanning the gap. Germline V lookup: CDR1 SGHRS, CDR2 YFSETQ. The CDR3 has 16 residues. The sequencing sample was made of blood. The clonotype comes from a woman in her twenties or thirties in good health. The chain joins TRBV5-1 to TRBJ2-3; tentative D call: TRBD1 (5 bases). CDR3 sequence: CASSLSGVQGTDTQYF. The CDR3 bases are TGCGCCAGCAGCTTGTCTGGCGTCCAGGGAACAGATACGCAGTATTTT.